This T cell receptor beta chain was identified in a study of blood T cell repertoires in COVID-19. Profiling relied on immunoSEQ multiplex PCR, and the TCRdb table lists in-frame clones only, not all of them. The data show under 250,000 clones, with 85% to 90% seen just once and around a tenth held by the top ten. Germline loops: CDR1 SQVTM, CDR2 ANQGSEA. The CDR3 is made up of 13 amino acids. V was trimmed by 0 bases and J by 2 bases, leaving 8 bases between them. The chain recombines TRBV29-1 with TRBJ2-7, with D perhaps matching TRBD2 (6 bases). Sequenced material: peripheral blood. The TCR sequence derives from a man aged 50 to 59 with COVID-19, enrolled during active disease. The DNA for the CDR3 is TGCAGCGTTGAAGAGACGGGGGCCTACGAGCAGTACTTC. Its protein product is CSVEETGAYEQYF.